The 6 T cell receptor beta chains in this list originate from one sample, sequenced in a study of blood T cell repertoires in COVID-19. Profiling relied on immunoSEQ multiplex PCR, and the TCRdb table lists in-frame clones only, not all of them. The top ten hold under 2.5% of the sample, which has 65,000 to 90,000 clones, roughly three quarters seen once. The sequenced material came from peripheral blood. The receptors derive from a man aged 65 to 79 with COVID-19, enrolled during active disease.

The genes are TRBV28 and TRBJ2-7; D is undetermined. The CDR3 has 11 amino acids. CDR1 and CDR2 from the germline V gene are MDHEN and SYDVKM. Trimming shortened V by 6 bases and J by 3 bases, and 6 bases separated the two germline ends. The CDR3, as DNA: TGTGCCAGCAGGGCAGACTACGAGCAGTACTTC. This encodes CASRADYEQYF.

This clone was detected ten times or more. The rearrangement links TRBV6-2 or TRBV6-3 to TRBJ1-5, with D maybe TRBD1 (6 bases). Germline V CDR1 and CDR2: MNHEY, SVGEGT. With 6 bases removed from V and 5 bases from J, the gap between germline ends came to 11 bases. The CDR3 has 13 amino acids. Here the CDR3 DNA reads TGTGCCAGCAGCCCCGACAGGTATCAGCCCCAGCATTTT. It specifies CASSPDRYQPQHF.

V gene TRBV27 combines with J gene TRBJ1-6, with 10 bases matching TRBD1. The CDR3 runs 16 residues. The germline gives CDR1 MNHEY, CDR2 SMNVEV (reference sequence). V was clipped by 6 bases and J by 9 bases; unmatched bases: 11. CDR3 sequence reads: CASSINSGTGASPLHF. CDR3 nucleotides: TGTGCCAGCAGCATCAATTCCGGGACAGGGGCTTCACCCCTCCACTTT.

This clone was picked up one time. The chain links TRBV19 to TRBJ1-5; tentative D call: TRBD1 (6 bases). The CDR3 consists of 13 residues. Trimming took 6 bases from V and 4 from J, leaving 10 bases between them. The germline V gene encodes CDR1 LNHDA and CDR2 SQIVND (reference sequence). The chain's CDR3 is CASSFGQNQPQHF. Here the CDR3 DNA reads TGTGCCAGTAGCTTCGGACAGAATCAGCCCCAGCATTTT.

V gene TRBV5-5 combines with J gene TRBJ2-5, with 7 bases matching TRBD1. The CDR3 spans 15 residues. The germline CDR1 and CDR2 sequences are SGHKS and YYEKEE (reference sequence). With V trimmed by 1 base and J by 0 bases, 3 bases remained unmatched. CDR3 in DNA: TGTGCCAGCAGCTTGCCTACAGGGGACCAAGAGACCCAGTACTTC. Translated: CASSLPTGDQETQYF.

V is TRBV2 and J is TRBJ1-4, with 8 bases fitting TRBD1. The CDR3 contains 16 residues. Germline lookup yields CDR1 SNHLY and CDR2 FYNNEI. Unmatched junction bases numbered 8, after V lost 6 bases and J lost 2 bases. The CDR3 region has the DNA TGTGCCAGCAGCCTCGACAGGGGTAGTACTAATGAAAAACTGTTTTTT. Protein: CASSLDRGSTNEKLFF. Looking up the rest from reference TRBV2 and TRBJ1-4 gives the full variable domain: EPEVTQTPSHQVTQMGQEVILRCVPISNHLYFYWYRQILGQKVEFLVSFYNNEISEKSEIFDDQFSVERPDGSNFTLKIRSTKLEDSAMYFCASSLDRGSTNEKLFFGSGTQLSVL.